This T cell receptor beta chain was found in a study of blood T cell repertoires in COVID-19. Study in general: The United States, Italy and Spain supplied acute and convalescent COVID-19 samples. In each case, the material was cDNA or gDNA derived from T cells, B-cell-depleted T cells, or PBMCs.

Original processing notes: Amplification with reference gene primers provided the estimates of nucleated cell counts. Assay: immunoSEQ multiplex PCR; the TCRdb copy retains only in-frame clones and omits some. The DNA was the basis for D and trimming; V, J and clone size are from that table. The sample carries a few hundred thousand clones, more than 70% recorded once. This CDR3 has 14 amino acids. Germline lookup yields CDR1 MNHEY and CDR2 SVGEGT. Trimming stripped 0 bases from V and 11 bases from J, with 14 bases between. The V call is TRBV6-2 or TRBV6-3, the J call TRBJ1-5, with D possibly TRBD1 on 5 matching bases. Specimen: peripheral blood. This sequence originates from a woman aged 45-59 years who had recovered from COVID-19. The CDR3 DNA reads TGTGCCAGCAGTTACTCGGGGGTTGGGGGGGCCCAGCATTTT. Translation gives CASSYSGVGGAQHF.